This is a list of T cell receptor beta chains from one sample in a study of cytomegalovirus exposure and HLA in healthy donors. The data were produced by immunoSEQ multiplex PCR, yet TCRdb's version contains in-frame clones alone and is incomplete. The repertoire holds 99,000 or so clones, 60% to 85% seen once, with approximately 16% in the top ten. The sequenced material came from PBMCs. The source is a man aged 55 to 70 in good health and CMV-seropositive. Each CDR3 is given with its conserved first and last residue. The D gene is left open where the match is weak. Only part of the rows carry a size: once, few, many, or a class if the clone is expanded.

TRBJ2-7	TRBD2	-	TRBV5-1	TGCGCCAGCAGATTTAGCGGGGGGTCCTACGAGCAGTACTTC	CASRFSGGSYEQYF
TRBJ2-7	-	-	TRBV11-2	TGTGCCAGCAGCTTAGGGACAAGTACCTACGAGCAGTACTTC	CASSLGTSTYEQYF
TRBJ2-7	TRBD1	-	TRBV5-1	TGCGCCAGCAGCTGGGGGACAGGGGGGATAGACGAGCAGTACTTC	CASSWGTGGIDEQYF
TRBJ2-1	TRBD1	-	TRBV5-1	TGCGCCAGCAGCTCGGGACAGGGCCACAATGAGCAGTTCTTC	CASSSGQGHNEQFF
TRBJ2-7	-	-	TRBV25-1	TGTGCCAGCCAGGGCCGCTACGAGCAGTACTTC	CASQGRYEQYF
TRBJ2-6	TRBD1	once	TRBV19	TGTGCCAGTAGTTTCCGGACAGGACCCTCTGGGGCCAACGTCCTGACTTTC	CASSFRTGPSGANVLTF
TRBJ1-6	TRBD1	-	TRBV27	TGTGCCAGCAGTAAGGGACAGGTGATGAATTCACCCCTCCACTTT	CASSKGQVMNSPLHF
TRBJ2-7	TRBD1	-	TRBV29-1	TGCAGCGTTGAAGAACAGGGGCCGTCCTACGAGCAGTACTTC	CSVEEQGPSYEQYF
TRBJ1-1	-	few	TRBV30	TGTGCCTGGAGTGTCGGGGGGGCGACTGAAGCTTTCTTT	CAWSVGGATEAFF
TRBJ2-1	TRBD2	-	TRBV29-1	TGCAGCGTCCGGGGGGCCTACAATGAGCAGTTCTTC	CSVRGAYNEQFF
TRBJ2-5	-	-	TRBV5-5	TGTGCCAGCAGCTTGTTCAGGGGAGGGGAGACCCAGTACTTC	CASSLFRGGETQYF
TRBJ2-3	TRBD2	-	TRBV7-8	TGTGCCAGCAGCCCTGGACTAGCCGGGGCTAGAGCGGATACGCAGTATTTT	CASSPGLAGARADTQYF
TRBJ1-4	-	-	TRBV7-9	TGTGCCAGCAGCTCCGGACACCAAGGGCTGTTTTTT	CASSSGHQGLFF
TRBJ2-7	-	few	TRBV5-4	TGTGCCAGCAGCTTGGGACAGAGCTACGAGCAGTACTTC	CASSLGQSYEQYF
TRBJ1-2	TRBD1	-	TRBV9	TGTGCCAGCAGCGCCGACCCGGGACAGGTGGCTGGCTACACCTTC	CASSADPGQVAGYTF
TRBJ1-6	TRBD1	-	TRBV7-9	TGTGCCAGCAGGGAACAGGGGCCGAATTCACCCCTCCACTTT	CASREQGPNSPLHF
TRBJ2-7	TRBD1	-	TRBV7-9	TGTGCCAGCAGCTTATTTGTGGACAGGGACGGGTACGAGCAGTACTTC	CASSLFVDRDGYEQYF
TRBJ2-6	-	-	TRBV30	TGTGCCTGGAGTCCGGGCTCTGGGGCCAACGTCCTGACTTTC	CAWSPGSGANVLTF
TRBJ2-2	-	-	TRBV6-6	TGTGCCAGCAGACCCCCGGAGGACACCGGGGAGCTGTTTTTT	CASRPPEDTGELFF
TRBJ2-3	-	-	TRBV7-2	TGTGCCAGCAGCTTGATAGGACACCCCGGCCCAGATACGCAGTATTTT	CASSLIGHPGPDTQYF
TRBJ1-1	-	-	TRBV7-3	TGTGCCAGCAGCTTAACGGCAGGTACTGAAGCTTTCTTT	CASSLTAGTEAFF
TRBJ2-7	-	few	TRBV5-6	TGTGCCAGCAGCTTGGGGGGGCGGAGAGAGCAGTACTTC	CASSLGGRREQYF
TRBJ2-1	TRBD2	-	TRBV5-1	TGCGCCAGCAGCTTATCTCCTAGCGGGGCCATCAATGAGCAGTTCTTC	CASSLSPSGAINEQFF
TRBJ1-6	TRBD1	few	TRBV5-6	TGTGCCAGCAGCATAGGGACAGTTATTAATTCACCCCTCCACTTT	CASSIGTVINSPLHF
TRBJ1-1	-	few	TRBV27	TGTGCCAGCTTTGCATATTGGGGGGGCACTGAAGCTTTCTTT	CASFAYWGGTEAFF
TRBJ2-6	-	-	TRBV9	TGTGCCAGCAGCGACAGCCTCCGGGGGGCCAACGTCCTGACTTTC	CASSDSLRGANVLTF
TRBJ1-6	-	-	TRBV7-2	TGTGCCAGCAGCTTAGGATGGGGGCCGAGCTCCTATAATTCACCCCTCCACTTT	CASSLGWGPSSYNSPLHF
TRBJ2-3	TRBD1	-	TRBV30	TGTGCCTGGAGTTTCGGACAGGTTGACGCAGATACGCAGTATTTT	CAWSFGQVDADTQYF
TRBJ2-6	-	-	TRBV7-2	TGTGCCAGCAGCTTAGTAGAGGCTGGGGCCAACGTCCTGACTTTC	CASSLVEAGANVLTF
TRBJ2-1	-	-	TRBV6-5	TGTGCCAGCAGGCTCGGGGGACACAATGAGCAGTTCTTC	CASRLGGHNEQFF
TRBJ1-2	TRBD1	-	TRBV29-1	TGCAGCGTTCAAACAGGGGTAGGAGGCTACACCTTC	CSVQTGVGGYTF
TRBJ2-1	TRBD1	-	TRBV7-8	TGTGCCAGCAGCTCCACCTCAGGGGGCGGGCCCAGGTACAATGAGCAGTTCTTC	CASSSTSGGGPRYNEQFF
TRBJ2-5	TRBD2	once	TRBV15	TGTGCCACCAGCAGAGATCTCCGGGGGGAAGAGACCCAGTACTTC	CATSRDLRGEETQYF
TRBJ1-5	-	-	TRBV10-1	TGCGCCAGCACCGGACAGAATCTTAATCAGCCCCAGCATTTT	CASTGQNLNQPQHF
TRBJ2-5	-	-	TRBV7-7	TGTGCTAGCAGCTTAACAGGGCCCGAGACCCAGTACTTC	CASSLTGPETQYF
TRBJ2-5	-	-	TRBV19	TGTGCCAGCAAGCCGCGGGCGGGAGAGACCCAGTACTTC	CASKPRAGETQYF
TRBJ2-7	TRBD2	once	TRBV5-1	TGCGCCAGCAGCCCCGCGGGAGCGGGGGGTTCCTACGAGCAGTACTTC	CASSPAGAGGSYEQYF
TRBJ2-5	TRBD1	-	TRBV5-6	TGTGCCAGCAGCGGCGACCGGGACAGGGGGCGTGCAGGGGAGACCCAGTACTTC	CASSGDRDRGRAGETQYF
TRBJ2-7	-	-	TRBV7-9	TGTGCCAGCAGCTTATCAGTACCCGACGAGCAGTACTTC	CASSLSVPDEQYF
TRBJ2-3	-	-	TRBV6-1	TGTGCCAGCAGTGCTATAGTGAGAGGGCGCCCAGATACGCAGTATTTT	CASSAIVRGRPDTQYF
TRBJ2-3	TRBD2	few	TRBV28	TGTGCCAGCAGTTTTAGCGGGGCAGGAGATACGCAGTATTTT	CASSFSGAGDTQYF
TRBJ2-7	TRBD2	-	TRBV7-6	TGTGCCAGCAGCTTATTACCAGGGGGGACTAGCGGGGCTCCCTACGAGCAGTACTTC	CASSLLPGGTSGAPYEQYF
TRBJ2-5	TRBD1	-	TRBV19	TGTGCCAGTAGTCCTCGGGACAGGGAGGGCTGGGAGACCCAGTACTTC	CASSPRDREGWETQYF
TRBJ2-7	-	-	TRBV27	TGTGCCAGCAGTTTGGCCCCGGACAGATACTACGAGCAGTACTTC	CASSLAPDRYYEQYF
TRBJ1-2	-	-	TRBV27	TGTGCCAGCAGTTTTAGACAGGCGGGTGGCTACACCTTC	CASSFRQAGGYTF
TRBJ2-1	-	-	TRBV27	TGTGCCAGCAGTTTAGCGGTGAACACCTACAATGAGCAGTTCTTC	CASSLAVNTYNEQFF
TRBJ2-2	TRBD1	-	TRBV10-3	TGTGCCATCAAACCCGGGACAGGGGGTGAGGGCACCGGGGAGCTGTTTTTT	CAIKPGTGGEGTGELFF
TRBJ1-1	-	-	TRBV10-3	TGTGCCAGCCTGTCGGGTTGGAACACTGAAGCTTTCTTT	CASLSGWNTEAFF
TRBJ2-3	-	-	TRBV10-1	TGCGCCAGCAGGGCCCTCCCCAGGTATTTT	CASRALPRYF
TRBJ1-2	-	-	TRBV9	TGTGCCAGCAGCCCCACGTGGTCCAGGGACTATGGCTACACCTTC	CASSPTWSRDYGYTF
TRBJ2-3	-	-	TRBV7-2	TGTGCCAGCAGCTCCCCCTTAGTTGATACGCAGTATTTT	CASSSPLVDTQYF
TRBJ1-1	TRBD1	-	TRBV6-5	TGTGCCAGCCGGGACAGGGGGTTCGCTGAAGCTTTCTTT	CASRDRGFAEAFF
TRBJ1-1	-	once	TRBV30	TGTGCCTGGAGCGAAGGCAGGGGCACTGAAGCTTTCTTT	CAWSEGRGTEAFF
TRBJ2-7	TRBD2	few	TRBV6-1	TGTGCCAGCAGTGCCCTCACGGGGGTAGCGGGGGCCTACGAGCAGTACTTC	CASSALTGVAGAYEQYF
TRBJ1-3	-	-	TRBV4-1	TGCGCCAGCAGCCTATTCCGAATCCGGGACAAGGGACCTACCATATATTTT	CASSLFRIRDKGPTIYF